The rows below give T cell receptor beta chains drawn from one sample of a study of cytomegalovirus exposure and HLA in healthy donors. The data were produced by immunoSEQ multiplex PCR, yet TCRdb's version contains in-frame clones alone and is incomplete. Found here are some 200,000 clones, over 75% of them singletons; the top ten hold around 0.21%. The sequencing sample was made of PBMCs. Receptor source: a girl under three years old in good health and CMV-seronegative. Each CDR3 is given with its conserved first and last residue. Size tells how often a clone was seen (once, few, many) or the class of an expanded clone, and some rows leave it out.

CDR3	size	V
CAIPSGGARYNEQFF	-	TRBV2
CASRAGQGAGGQPQHF	-	TRBV19
CASSQSTDTQYF	-	TRBV5-6
CAWSPIRPGAFF	-	TRBV30
CASSPRADGVGGDEQFF	-	TRBV7-6
CATSRLGGQGGHEKLFF	-	TRBV15
CASSLWYRGETQYF	once	TRBV5-8
CASSLTGTTGETQYF	-	TRBV5-1
CASSSGQGYGEAFF	-	TRBV19
CASSLAGGLAVEQFF	-	TRBV7-3
CASSLTLVHEQFF	-	TRBV27
CASSPPSDGNTIYF	-	TRBV18
CVQHSLSYEQYF	-	TRBV23-1
CAWTPGQSFGKLFF	-	TRBV30
CAISGGGTLTGELFF	-	TRBV10-3
CASSPQTGNTEAFF	-	TRBV9
CASRQGDEQFF	-	TRBV6-5
CASRPDRTNTEAFF	-	TRBV19
CASSIFGTDQETQYF	-	TRBV7-9
CAWNIGGGRMAGELFF	few	TRBV30
CASSAWTGDLNYGYTF	-	TRBV27
CASSPRQGAGEQYF	once	TRBV13
CASSHHVRSPLHF	-	TRBV11-2
CASSLTAGEETQYF	-	TRBV14
CASSLLPYPEQYF	-	TRBV7-2
CASSLAPGQGNNEQFF	-	TRBV11-2
CASRADGGSYNSPLHF	-	TRBV25-1
CASSFRDEQYF	-	TRBV7-9
CSAAPRLAMNTEAFF	-	TRBV29-1
CASSLEGRDYGYTF	-	TRBV5-4
CATSLVEIVNEQFF	-	TRBV15
CAWSVAGDEQYF	-	TRBV30
CASSVGDPKLTEQFF	-	TRBV9
CASSSGTEGRGGYTF	-	TRBV14
CAWSGTVGGANVLTF	-	TRBV30
CASSLGGQGSGYTF	once	TRBV5-4
CASSRSGTQYF	-	TRBV6-6
CASSWTGGEEKLFF	-	TRBV5-1
CASRYPGGYTF	once	TRBV27
CASSQEQTYEQYF	-	TRBV4-1